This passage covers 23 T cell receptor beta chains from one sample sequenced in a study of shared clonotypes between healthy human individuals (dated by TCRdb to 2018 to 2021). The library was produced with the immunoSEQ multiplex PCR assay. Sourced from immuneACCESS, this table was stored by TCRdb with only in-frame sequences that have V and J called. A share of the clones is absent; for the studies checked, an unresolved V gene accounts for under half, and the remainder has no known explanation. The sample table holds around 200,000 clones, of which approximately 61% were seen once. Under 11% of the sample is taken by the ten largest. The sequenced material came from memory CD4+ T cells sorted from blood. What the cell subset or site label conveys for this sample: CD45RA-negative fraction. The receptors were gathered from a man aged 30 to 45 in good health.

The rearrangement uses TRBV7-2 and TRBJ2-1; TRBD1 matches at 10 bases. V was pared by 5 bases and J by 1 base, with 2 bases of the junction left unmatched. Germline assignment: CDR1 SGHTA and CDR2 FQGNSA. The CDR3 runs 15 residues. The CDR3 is CASSRDRGSYNEQFF. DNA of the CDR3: TGTGCCAGCAGCCGGGACAGGGGTTCCTACAATGAGCAGTTCTTC.

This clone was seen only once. Written as DNA, the CDR3 is TGTGCCAGCTCACCATACGGGGGCGATGAGCAGTTCTTC. It is translated as CASSPYGGDEQFF. The genes are TRBV18 and TRBJ2-1; D tentatively fits TRBD1 or TRBD2 (6 bases each). Per the germline V gene, CDR1 is KGHSH and CDR2 is LQKENI. V lost 2 bases and J 8 bases, leaving 10 bases between the germline ends. The CDR3 is made up of 13 amino acids. The whole variable domain, filled in from reference TRBV18 and TRBJ2-1, reads NAGVMQNPRHLVRRRGQEARLRCSPMKGHSHVYWYRQLPEEGLKFMVYLQKENIIDESGMPKERFSAEFPKEGPSILRIQQVVRGDSAAYFCASSPYGGDEQFFGPGTRLTVL.

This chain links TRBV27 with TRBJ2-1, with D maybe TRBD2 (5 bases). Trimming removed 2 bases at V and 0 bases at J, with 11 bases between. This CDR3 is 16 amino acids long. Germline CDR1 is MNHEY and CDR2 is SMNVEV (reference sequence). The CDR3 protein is CASSLERSSSYNEQFF. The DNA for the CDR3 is TGTGCCAGCAGTTTAGAGCGGTCGAGCTCCTACAATGAGCAGTTCTTC.

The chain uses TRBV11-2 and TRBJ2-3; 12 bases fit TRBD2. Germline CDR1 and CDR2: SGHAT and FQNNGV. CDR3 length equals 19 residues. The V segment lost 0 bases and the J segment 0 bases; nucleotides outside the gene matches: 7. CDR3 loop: CASSLDWTSGEISTDTQYF. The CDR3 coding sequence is TGTGCCAGCAGCTTAGATTGGACTAGCGGGGAGATTAGCACAGATACGCAGTATTTT.

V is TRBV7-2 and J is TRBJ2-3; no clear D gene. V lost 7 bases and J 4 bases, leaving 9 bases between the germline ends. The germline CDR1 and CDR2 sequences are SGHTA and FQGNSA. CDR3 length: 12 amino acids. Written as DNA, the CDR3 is TGTGCCAGCACCTCTTCCCCAGATACGCAGTATTTT. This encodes CASTSSPDTQYF.

This CDR3 is CASSLRDRDYEQYF. As DNA, the CDR3 is TGTGCCAGCAGTCTCCGGGACAGGGACTACGAGCAGTACTTC. This chain connects TRBV2 to TRBJ2-7, with TRBD1 identical over 9 bases. In germline, CDR1 is SNHLY, CDR2 FYNNEI. With V trimmed by 5 bases and J by 3 bases, 5 bases remained unmatched. The CDR3 is 14 amino acids.

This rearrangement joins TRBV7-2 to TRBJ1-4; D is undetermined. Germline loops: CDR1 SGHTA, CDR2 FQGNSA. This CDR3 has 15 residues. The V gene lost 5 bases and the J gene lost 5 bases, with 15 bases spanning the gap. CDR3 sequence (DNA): TGTGCCAGCAGCACGCAACAGTCCCACAATGAAAAACTGTTTTTT. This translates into CASSTQQSHNEKLFF.

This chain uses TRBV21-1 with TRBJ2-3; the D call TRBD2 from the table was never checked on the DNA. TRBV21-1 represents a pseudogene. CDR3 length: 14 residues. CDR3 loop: CASSGRGGTDTQYF. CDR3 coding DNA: TGTGCCAGCAGCGGGAGGGGGGGCACAGATACGCAGTATTTT.

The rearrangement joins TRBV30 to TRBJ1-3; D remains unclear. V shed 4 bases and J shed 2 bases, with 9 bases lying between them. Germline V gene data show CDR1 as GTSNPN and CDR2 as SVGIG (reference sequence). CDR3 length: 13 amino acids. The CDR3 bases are TGTGCCTGGATGGCGGGGACTGGAAACACCATATATTTT. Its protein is CAWMAGTGNTIYF.

CDR3 protein: CASSLGPDLNAVPAFF. The CDR3, as DNA: TGTGCCAGCAGCTTAGGGCCGGACTTGAACGCCGTACCAGCTTTCTTT. The chain has TRBV7-8 and TRBJ1-1; unclear D gene. The CDR3 consists of 16 residues. CDR1 SGHVS and CDR2 FQNEAQ come from the germline V gene. The V and J ends lost 1 base and 10 bases respectively, with 22 bases between them.

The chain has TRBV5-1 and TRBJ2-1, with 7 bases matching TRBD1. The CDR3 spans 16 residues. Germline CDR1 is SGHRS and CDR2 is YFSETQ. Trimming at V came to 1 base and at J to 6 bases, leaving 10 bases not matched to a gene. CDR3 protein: CASSLLQGVGANEQFF. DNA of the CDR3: TGCGCCAGCAGCTTGCTGCAGGGGGTTGGGGCCAATGAGCAGTTCTTC.

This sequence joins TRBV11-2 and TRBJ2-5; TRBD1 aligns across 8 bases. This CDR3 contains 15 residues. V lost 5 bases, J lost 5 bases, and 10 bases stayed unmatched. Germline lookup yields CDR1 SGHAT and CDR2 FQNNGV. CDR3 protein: CASSPRWGDRETQYF. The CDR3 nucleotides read TGTGCCAGCAGCCCGCGGTGGGGGGACAGGGAGACCCAGTACTTC.

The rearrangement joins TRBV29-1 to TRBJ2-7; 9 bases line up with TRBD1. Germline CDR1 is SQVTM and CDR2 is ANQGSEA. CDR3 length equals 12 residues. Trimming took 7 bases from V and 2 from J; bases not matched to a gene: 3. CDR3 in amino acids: CSAGTGPYEQYF. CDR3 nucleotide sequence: TGCAGCGCCGGGACAGGGCCCTACGAGCAGTACTTC.

The CDR3 spells CASSLVILGGYTF. The CDR3 region has the DNA TGTGCCAGCAGCTTGGTTATCCTAGGAGGCTACACCTTC. The V call is TRBV5-6, the J call TRBJ1-2; D gene unclear. The CDR3 is 13 residues long. In germline, CDR1 is SGHDT, CDR2 YYEEEE. V was shortened by 0 bases and J by 8 bases, with 11 bases between the two germline ends.

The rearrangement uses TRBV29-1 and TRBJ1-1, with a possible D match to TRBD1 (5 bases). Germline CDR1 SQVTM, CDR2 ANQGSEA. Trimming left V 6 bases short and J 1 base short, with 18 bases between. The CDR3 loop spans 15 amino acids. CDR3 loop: CSVAGGSGENTEAFF. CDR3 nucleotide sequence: TGCAGCGTCGCTGGGGGTTCGGGAGAGAACACTGAAGCTTTCTTT.

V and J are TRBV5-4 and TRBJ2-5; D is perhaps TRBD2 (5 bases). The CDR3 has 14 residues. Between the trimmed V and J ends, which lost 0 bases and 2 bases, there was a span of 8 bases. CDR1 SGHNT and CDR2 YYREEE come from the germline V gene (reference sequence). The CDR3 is CASSLGGPQETQYF. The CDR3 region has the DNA TGTGCCAGCAGCTTGGGAGGGCCGCAAGAGACCCAGTACTTC.

The CDR3 protein is CASSYSGHYGYTF. CDR3 DNA: TGTGCCAGCAGTTACTCGGGACACTATGGCTACACCTTC. The chain combines TRBV6-5 with TRBJ1-2, with a possible D match to TRBD1 (5 bases). CDR1 and CDR2 (germline): MNHEY, SVGAGI. Trimming shortened V by 0 bases and J by 3 bases, and 5 bases separated the two germline ends. There are 13 residues in the CDR3.

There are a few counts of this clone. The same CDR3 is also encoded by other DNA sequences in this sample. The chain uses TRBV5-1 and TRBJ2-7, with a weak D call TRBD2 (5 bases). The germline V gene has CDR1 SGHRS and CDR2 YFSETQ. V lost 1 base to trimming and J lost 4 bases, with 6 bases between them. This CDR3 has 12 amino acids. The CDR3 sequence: CASSLSGYEQYF. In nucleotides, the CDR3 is TGCGCCAGCAGCTTGAGCGGTTACGAGCAGTACTTC.

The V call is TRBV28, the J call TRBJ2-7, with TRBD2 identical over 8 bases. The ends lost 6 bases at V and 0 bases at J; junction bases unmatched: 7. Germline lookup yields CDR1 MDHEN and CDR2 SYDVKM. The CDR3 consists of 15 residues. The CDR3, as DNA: TGTGCCAGCAGACCGGGACTAGTACCCTCCTACGAGCAGTACTTC. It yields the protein CASRPGLVPSYEQYF. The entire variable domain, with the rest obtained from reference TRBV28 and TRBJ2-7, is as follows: DVKVTQSSRYLVKRTGEKVFLECVQDMDHENMFWYRQDPGLGLRLIYFSYDVKMKEKGDIPEGYSVSREKKERFSLILESASTNQTSMYLCASRPGLVPSYEQYFGPGTRLTVT.

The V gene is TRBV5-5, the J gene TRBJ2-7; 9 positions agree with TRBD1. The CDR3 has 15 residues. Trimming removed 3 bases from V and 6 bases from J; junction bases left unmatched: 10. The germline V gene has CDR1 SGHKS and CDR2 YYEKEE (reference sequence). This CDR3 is CASSYTFGTGPEQYF. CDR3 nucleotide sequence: TGTGCCAGCAGCTATACGTTCGGGACAGGGCCCGAGCAGTACTTC.

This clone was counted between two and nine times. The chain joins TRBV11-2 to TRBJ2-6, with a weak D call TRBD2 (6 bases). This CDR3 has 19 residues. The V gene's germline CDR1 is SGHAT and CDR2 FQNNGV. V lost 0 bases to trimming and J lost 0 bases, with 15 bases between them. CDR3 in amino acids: CASSLDRGGFTSGANVLTF. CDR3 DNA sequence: TGTGCCAGCAGCTTAGATCGTGGGGGGTTTACCTCTGGGGCCAACGTCCTGACTTTC.

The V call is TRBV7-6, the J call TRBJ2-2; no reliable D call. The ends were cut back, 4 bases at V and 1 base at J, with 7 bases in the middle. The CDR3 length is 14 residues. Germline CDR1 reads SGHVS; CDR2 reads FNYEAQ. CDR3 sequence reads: CASSSGMNTGELFF. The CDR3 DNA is TGTGCCAGCAGCTCCGGCATGAACACCGGGGAGCTGTTTTTT.

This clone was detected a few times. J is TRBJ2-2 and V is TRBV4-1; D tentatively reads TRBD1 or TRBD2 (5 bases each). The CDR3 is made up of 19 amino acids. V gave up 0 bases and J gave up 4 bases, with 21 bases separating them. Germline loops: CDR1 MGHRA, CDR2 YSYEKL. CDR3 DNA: TGCGCCAGCAGCCAAGATAGAGGGGAGCAGGGACGGCGCACCGGGGAGCTGTTTTTT. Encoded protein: CASSQDRGEQGRRTGELFF.